Below are 23 T cell receptor beta chains sequenced from a single sample in a study of CD8+ T cells in alopecia areata. Isolated RNA was reverse transcribed into cDNA used as the sequencing template. TCRdb's table, derived via immunoSEQ multiplex PCR, lists solely in-frame clones and lacks some. The sample consists of around 100,000 clones, roughly three fifths of them appearing once. Indicated treatment: oral pan-JAK inhibitor, 5-10 mg twice daily. The sample in question was CD8+ T cells sorted from blood, obtained at week 24, from a patient treated with tofacitinib. These receptor sequences come from a human donor with alopecia areata.

This rearrangement joins TRBV19 to TRBJ1-1; 7 bases agree with TRBD1. This CDR3 has 13 amino acids. V lost 9 bases and J lost 2; bases outside the gene matches: 6. Germline V gene sequence: CDR1 LNHDA, CDR2 SQIVND (reference sequence). Here the CDR3 reads CASMDRPNTEAFF. The CDR3 DNA sequence: TGTGCCAGCATGGACAGGCCCAACACTGAAGCTTTCTTT.

This clone was counted between two and nine times. The CDR3 spells CASSERAGINLSYEQYF. The DNA for the CDR3 is TGTGCCAGCAGCGAAAGGGCAGGGATTAATCTCTCCTACGAGCAGTACTTC. This chain links TRBV7-6 with TRBJ2-7; possible D gene TRBD1, 5 bases. V dropped 5 bases and J dropped 0 bases, with 20 bases sitting between them. In germline, CDR1 is SGHVS, CDR2 FNYEAQ. The CDR3 consists of 17 residues. Full variable domain (remainder filled in from reference TRBV7-6 and TRBJ2-7): GAGVSQSPRYKVTKRGQDVALRCDPISGHVSLYWYRQALGQGPEFLTYFNYEAQQDKSGLPNDRFSAERPEGSISTLTIQRTEQRDSAMYRCASSERAGINLSYEQYFGPGTRLTVT.

The V and J genes are TRBV29-1 and TRBJ2-1; D call uncertain. This CDR3 has 12 residues. Germline CDR1 and CDR2: SQVTM and ANQGSEA. V was cut by 5 bases and J by 7 bases, with 12 bases left in between. The CDR3 spells CSVLFGMNEQFF. CDR3 coding DNA: TGCAGCGTTCTTTTTGGAATGAATGAGCAGTTCTTC.

This chain joins TRBV30 and TRBJ2-7; 9 bases match TRBD1. CDR1 and CDR2 from the germline V gene are GTSNPN and SVGIG (reference sequence). The CDR3 is 14 amino acids. Losses at the gene ends were 2 bases for V and 4 bases for J; bases not matched to a gene: 6. CDR3 protein: CAWSPHRGPYEQYF. DNA of the CDR3: TGTGCCTGGAGTCCACACAGGGGGCCATACGAGCAGTACTTC.

The V and J genes are TRBV11-2 and TRBJ2-3; no reliable D call. V dropped 3 bases and J dropped 9 bases, with 13 bases sitting between them. Germline V CDR1 and CDR2: SGHAT, FQNNGV. The CDR3 contains 13 residues. CDR3 nucleotide sequence: TGTGCCAGCAGCTTGGGCCCCGCGTACACGCAGTATTTT. This encodes CASSLGPAYTQYF. The variable domain in full, completed from reference TRBV11-2 and TRBJ2-3, reads EAGVAQSPRYKIIEKRQSVAFWCNPISGHATLYWYQQILGQGPKLLIQFQNNGVVDDSQLPKDRFSAERLKGVDSTLKIQPAKLEDSAVYLCASSLGPAYTQYFGPGTRLTVL.

The chain carries TRBV4-1 and TRBJ1-1, with D possibly being TRBD1 (5 bases). V lost 1 base to trimming and J lost 0 bases, with 15 bases between them. The CDR3 is 17 amino acids. CDR1 and CDR2 from the germline V gene are MGHRA and YSYEKL. Here the CDR3 DNA reads TGCGCCAGCAGCCAAGCACTGGCCAGGGAATTGAACACTGAAGCTTTCTTT. It translates to CASSQALARELNTEAFF.

The chain combines TRBV19 with TRBJ2-6; a possible D gene is TRBD1 (5 bases). Between the trimmed V and J ends, which lost 0 bases and 3 bases, there was a span of 9 bases. CDR1 LNHDA and CDR2 SQIVND come from the germline V gene (reference sequence). This CDR3 has 16 residues. The CDR3 reads CASSIEATDGANVLTF. CDR3 DNA sequence: TGTGCCAGTAGTATAGAAGCGACAGATGGGGCCAACGTCCTGACTTTC.

The chain joins TRBV14 to TRBJ1-1, with 8 nucleotides matching TRBD1. V gave up 2 bases and J gave up 5 bases; unmatched junction bases: 4. Germline assignment: CDR1 SGHDN and CDR2 FVKESK. The CDR3 loop spans 14 amino acids. The CDR3 loop is CASSQQGAWTEAFF. The CDR3 DNA sequence: TGTGCCAGCAGCCAACAGGGGGCCTGGACTGAAGCTTTCTTT. Using reference TRBV14 and TRBJ1-1 for the parts outside the CDR3, the full variable domain is EAGVTQFPSHSVIEKGQTVTLRCDPISGHDNLYWYRRVMGKEIKFLLHFVKESKQDESGMPNNRFLAERTGGTYSTLKVQPAELEDSGVYFCASSQQGAWTEAFFGQGTRLTVV.

The rearrangement uses TRBV30 and TRBJ1-6; D possibly corresponds to TRBD1 (5 bases). This CDR3 is 13 amino acids long. The germline gives CDR1 GTSNPN, CDR2 SVGIG (reference sequence). The V gene lost 0 bases and the J gene lost 7 bases, with 7 bases spanning the gap. This CDR3 reads CAWSVDSNSPLHF. Here the CDR3 DNA reads TGTGCCTGGAGTGTAGACAGCAATTCACCCCTCCACTTT. Complete variable domain (other parts from reference TRBV30 and TRBJ1-6): SQTIHQWPATLVQPVGSPLSLECTVEGTSNPNLYWYRQAAGRGLQLLFYSVGIGQISSEVPQNLSASRPQDRQFILSSKKLLLSDSGFYLCAWSVDSNSPLHFGNGTRLTVT.

This clone occurred a few times. This rearrangement joins TRBV5-6 to TRBJ2-5; a weak D match, TRBD2 (5 bases). The germline CDR1 and CDR2 sequences are SGHDT and YYEEEE. The length of the CDR3 is 13 residues. Trimming left V 3 bases short and J 2 bases short, with 8 bases between. This CDR3 reads CASSSDFQETQYF. CDR3 nucleotide sequence: TGTGCCAGCAGCTCGGACTTTCAAGAGACCCAGTACTTC.

The V call is TRBV13, the J call TRBJ1-5; D not certain. CDR1 is PRHDT, CDR2 FYEKMQ, per germline (reference sequence). This CDR3 is built from 15 residues. V was clipped by 0 bases and J by 2 bases, with 8 bases between them. Written as DNA, the CDR3 is TGTGCCAGCAGCTTAGGCCGGGGAGGCAATCAGCCCCAGCATTTT. Amino acids: CASSLGRGGNQPQHF.

The sample holds a few counts of this clone. The chain has TRBV4-2 and TRBJ2-7, with 9 bases identical to TRBD1. The CDR3 sequence is 15 residues long. The J segment lost 5 bases and the V segment lost 4 bases, leaving 9 bases of the junction unmatched. Germline V gene sequence: CDR1 LGHNA, CDR2 YNFKEQ. Here the CDR3 DNA reads TGTGCCAGCAGCCCATTGGGACAGGGTCTCGACGAGCAGTACTTC. This codes for CASSPLGQGLDEQYF.

This chain joins TRBV4-2 and TRBJ2-2; D not certain. The CDR3 sequence is 16 residues long. V was pared by 0 bases and J by 4 bases, with 12 bases between. CDR1 is LGHNA, CDR2 YNFKEQ, per germline. CDR3: CASSQDRQAVTGELFF. The CDR3, as DNA: TGTGCCAGCAGCCAAGATCGCCAGGCCGTCACCGGGGAGCTGTTTTTT.

The chain couples TRBV4-1 to TRBJ2-2; TRBD1 is a possible D gene (6 bases). Looked up from germline, CDR1 is MGHRA and CDR2 is YSYEKL. The CDR3 sequence is 14 residues long. Trimming shortened V by 1 base and J by 5 bases, and 8 bases separated the two germline ends. The CDR3 is CASSQGRGTGELFF. CDR3 nucleotides: TGCGCCAGCAGCCAAGGAAGGGGGACCGGGGAGCTGTTTTTT.

The gene calls are TRBV7-2 and TRBJ2-3; D ambiguous. V was cut by 5 bases and J by 6 bases, with 15 bases left in between. The V gene's germline CDR1 is SGHTA and CDR2 FQGNSA. The CDR3 runs 14 residues. The CDR3 DNA reads as TGTGCCAGCAGCACAAGAAATGGGATTGATACGCAGTATTTT. Its protein product is CASSTRNGIDTQYF.

The rearrangement links TRBV30 to TRBJ1-1; perhaps TRBD1 as D (5 bases). The CDR3 spans 13 residues. Trimming stripped 2 bases from V and 2 bases from J, with 9 bases between. Germline V gives CDR1 GTSNPN, CDR2 SVGIG (reference sequence). CDR3 region: CAWSPTENTEAFF. The CDR3 region has the DNA TGTGCCTGGAGTCCGACAGAAAACACTGAAGCTTTCTTT.

The V and J genes are TRBV5-6 and TRBJ2-2; D gene unclear. Trimming removed 6 bases from V and 3 bases from J, with 6 bases in between. CDR3 size: 12 residues. Germline V CDR1 and CDR2: SGHDT, YYEEEE. The CDR3 sequence: CASTAYTGELFF. CDR3 sequence (DNA): TGTGCCAGCACTGCCTACACCGGGGAGCTGTTTTTT. The variable domain in full, completed from reference TRBV5-6 and TRBJ2-2, reads DAGVTQSPTHLIKTRGQQVTLRCSPKSGHDTVSWYQQALGQGPQFIFQYYEEEERQRGNFPDRFSGHQFPNYSSELNVNALLLGDSALYLCASTAYTGELFFGEGSRLTVL.

The chain links TRBV4-1 to TRBJ2-3, with D perhaps matching TRBD1 (5 bases). There are 14 residues in the CDR3. V lost 1 base to trimming and J lost 3 bases, with 8 bases between them. The germline gives CDR1 MGHRA, CDR2 YSYEKL. CDR3 DNA sequence: TGCGCCAGCAGCCAAGGGGCAGGGACAGATACGCAGTATTTT. Encoded protein: CASSQGAGTDTQYF.

The rearrangement joins TRBV30 to TRBJ1-2; 8 bases agree with TRBD1. Germline CDR1 reads GTSNPN; CDR2 reads SVGIG (reference sequence). CDR3 length: 15 residues. V shed 3 bases and J 2 bases; nucleotides not matched to a gene: 8. CDR3 sequence (DNA): TGTGCCTGGAGGGAGGACAGGGAAATCAACTATGGCTACACCTTC. This gives the protein CAWREDREINYGYTF.

The chain couples TRBV6-6 to TRBJ1-5; 10 bases are shared with TRBD1. V lost 7 bases to trimming and J lost 7 bases; unmatched junction nucleotides: 10. Germline V lookup: CDR1 MNHNY, CDR2 SVGAGI (reference sequence). The CDR3 is made up of 15 amino acids. The CDR3 nucleotides are TGTGCCAGCAACAAGCCGGGACAGGGGAGACAGCCCCAGCATTTT. Its translation is CASNKPGQGRQPQHF.

V and J are TRBV27 and TRBJ1-1; D is perhaps TRBD1 (5 bases). This CDR3 has 15 amino acids. Between the trimmed V and J ends, which lost 5 bases and 2 bases, there was a span of 15 bases. Germline CDR1 MNHEY, CDR2 SMNVEV (reference sequence). In DNA, the CDR3 is TGTGCCAGCAGTCCCCGGGACGGAATTAACACTGAAGCTTTCTTT. This translates into CASSPRDGINTEAFF.

This clone was seen a handful of times. The V gene is TRBV5-1, the J gene TRBJ2-7, with D possibly TRBD1 on 6 matching bases. CDR3 length: 14 residues. V lost 3 bases to trimming and J lost 2 bases, with 12 bases between them. CDR1 and CDR2 from the germline V gene are SGHRS and YFSETQ. This CDR3 reads CASSSWTETYEQYF. CDR3 coding DNA: TGCGCCAGCAGCTCCTGGACAGAAACCTACGAGCAGTACTTC.

Only a few counts were recorded for this clone. The chain carries TRBV2 and TRBJ2-7; no firm D call. The V gene's germline CDR1 is SNHLY and CDR2 FYNNEI. This CDR3 region has 12 residues. V gave up 7 bases and J gave up 3 bases, with 10 bases separating them. The CDR3 reads CASTSLGYEQYF. The DNA for the CDR3 is TGTGCCAGCACCTCCCTAGGCTACGAGCAGTACTTC.